This T cell receptor beta chain was sequenced for a study of blood T cell repertoires in COVID-19. As for the study in general: From T cells, B-cell-depleted T cells, or PBMCs came the material, which was cDNA or gDNA.

Per the study methods: Reference gene primer amplification gave nucleated cell count estimates. The method was immunoSEQ multiplex PCR; TCRdb's version includes in-frame clones alone and lacks a portion of them. D and trimming come from the DNA, and the V and J calls and clone size come from that table. The sample records about 350,000 clones, 88% being singletons. Germline V lookup: CDR1 SGHDN, CDR2 FVKESK. V shed 0 bases and J 3 bases; nucleotides not matched to a gene: 6. The CDR3 is 16 residues long. The study assigned cohorts using participant-reported clinical history. The sample comprised PBMCs or T cells enriched from blood (not recorded which). This chain connects TRBV14 to TRBJ2-5; 8 positions agree with TRBD1. The sequence was collected from a woman between 25 and 40 years old who had been exposed to COVID-19. The CDR3 DNA is TGTGCCAGCAGCCAAGACCCCGGACAGGGCAAAGAGACCCAGTACTTC. Translation: CASSQDPGQGKETQYF.